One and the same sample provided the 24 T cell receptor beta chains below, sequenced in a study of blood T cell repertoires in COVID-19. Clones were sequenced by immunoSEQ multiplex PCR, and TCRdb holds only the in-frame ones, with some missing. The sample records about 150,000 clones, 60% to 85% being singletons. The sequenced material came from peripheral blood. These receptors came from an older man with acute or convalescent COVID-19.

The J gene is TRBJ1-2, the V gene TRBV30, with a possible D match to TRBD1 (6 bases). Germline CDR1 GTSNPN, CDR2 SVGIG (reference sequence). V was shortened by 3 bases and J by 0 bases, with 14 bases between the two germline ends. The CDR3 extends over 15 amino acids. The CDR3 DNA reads TGTGCCTGGAGCGCCTGGACAGCAACTAACTATGGCTACACCTTC. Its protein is CAWSAWTATNYGYTF.

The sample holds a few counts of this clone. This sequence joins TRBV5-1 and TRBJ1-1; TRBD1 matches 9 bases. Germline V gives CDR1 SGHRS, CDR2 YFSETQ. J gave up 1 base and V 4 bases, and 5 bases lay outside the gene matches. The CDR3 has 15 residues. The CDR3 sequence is CASSPSTGGNTEAFF. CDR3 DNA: TGCGCCAGCAGCCCCTCGACAGGGGGGAACACTGAAGCTTTCTTT. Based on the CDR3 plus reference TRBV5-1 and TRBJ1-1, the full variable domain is KAGVTQTPRYLIKTRGQQVTLSCSPISGHRSVSWYQQTPGQGLQFLFEYFSETQRNKGNFPGRFSGRQFSNSRSEMNVSTLELGDSALYLCASSPSTGGNTEAFFGQGTRLTVV.

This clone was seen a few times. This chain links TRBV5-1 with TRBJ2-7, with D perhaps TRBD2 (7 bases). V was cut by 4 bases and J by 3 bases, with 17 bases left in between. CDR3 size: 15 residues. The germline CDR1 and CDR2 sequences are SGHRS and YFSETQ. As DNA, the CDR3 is TGCGCCAGCAGCCGCCTAGGGGGGGACCACTACGAGCAGTACTTC. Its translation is CASSRLGGDHYEQYF.

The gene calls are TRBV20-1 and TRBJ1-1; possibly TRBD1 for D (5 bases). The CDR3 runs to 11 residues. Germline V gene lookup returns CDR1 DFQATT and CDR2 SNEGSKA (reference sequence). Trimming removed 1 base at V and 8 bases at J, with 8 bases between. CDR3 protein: CSARGPGEAFF. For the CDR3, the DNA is TGCAGTGCTAGAGGTCCAGGGGAAGCTTTCTTT.

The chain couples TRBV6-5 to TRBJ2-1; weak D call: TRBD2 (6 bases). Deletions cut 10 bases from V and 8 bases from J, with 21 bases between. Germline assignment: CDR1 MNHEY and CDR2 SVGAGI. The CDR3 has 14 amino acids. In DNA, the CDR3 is TGTGCCACCCAGAGAGGGACTTGGTCCGATGAGCAGTTCTTC. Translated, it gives CATQRGTWSDEQFF.

CDR3 loop: CASRDRDTGIGDTQYF. CDR3 nucleotide sequence: TGTGCCAGCAGGGACCGGGACACAGGAATCGGAGATACGCAGTATTTT. V usage is TRBV28 and J usage is TRBJ2-3; tentative D call: TRBD1 (6 bases). This CDR3 region has 16 residues. Trimming pared 6 bases from V and 5 bases from J, leaving 21 bases between. CDR1 and CDR2 (germline): MDHEN, SYDVKM.

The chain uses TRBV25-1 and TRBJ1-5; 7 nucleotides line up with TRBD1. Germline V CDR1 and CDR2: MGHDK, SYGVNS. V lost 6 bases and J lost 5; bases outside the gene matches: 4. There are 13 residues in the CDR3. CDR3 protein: CASRGQEHQPQHF. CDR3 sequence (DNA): TGTGCCAGCAGAGGACAGGAGCATCAGCCCCAGCATTTT.

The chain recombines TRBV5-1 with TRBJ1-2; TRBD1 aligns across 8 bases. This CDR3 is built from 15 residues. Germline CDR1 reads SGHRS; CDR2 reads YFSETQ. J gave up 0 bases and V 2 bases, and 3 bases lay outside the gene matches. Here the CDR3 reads CASSFLTGANYGYTF. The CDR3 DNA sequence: TGCGCCAGCAGCTTCTTGACAGGGGCTAACTATGGCTACACCTTC. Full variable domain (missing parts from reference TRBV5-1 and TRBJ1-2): KAGVTQTPRYLIKTRGQQVTLSCSPISGHRSVSWYQQTPGQGLQFLFEYFSETQRNKGNFPGRFSGRQFSNSRSEMNVSTLELGDSALYLCASSFLTGANYGYTFGSGTRLTVV.

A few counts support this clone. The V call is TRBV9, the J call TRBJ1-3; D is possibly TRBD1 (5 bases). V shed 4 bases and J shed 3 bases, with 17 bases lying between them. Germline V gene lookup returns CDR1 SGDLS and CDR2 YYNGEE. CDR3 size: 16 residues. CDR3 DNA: TGTGCCAGCAGCTCAAGACCAGGGCTGGTTGGAAACACCATATATTTT. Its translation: CASSSRPGLVGNTIYF.

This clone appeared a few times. The chain's CDR3 is CASSGGGNTEAFF. In DNA form, the CDR3 reads TGCGCCAGCAGCGGCGGGGGAAACACTGAAGCTTTCTTT. This chain links TRBV5-1 with TRBJ1-1; TRBD1 might be the D (5 bases). The CDR3 covers 13 residues. Germline loops: CDR1 SGHRS, CDR2 YFSETQ. Trimming removed 4 bases at V and 2 bases at J, with 9 bases between.

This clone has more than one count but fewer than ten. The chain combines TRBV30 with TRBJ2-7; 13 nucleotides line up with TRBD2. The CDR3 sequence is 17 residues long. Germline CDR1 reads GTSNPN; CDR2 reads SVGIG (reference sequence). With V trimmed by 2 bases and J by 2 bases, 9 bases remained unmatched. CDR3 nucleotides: TGTGCCTGGAGTCCTGACAGGACTAGCGGGGGAACCTACGAGCAGTACTTC. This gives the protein CAWSPDRTSGGTYEQYF. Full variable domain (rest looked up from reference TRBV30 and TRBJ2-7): SQTIHQWPATLVQPVGSPLSLECTVEGTSNPNLYWYRQAAGRGLQLLFYSVGIGQISSEVPQNLSASRPQDRQFILSSKKLLLSDSGFYLCAWSPDRTSGGTYEQYFGPGTRLTVT.

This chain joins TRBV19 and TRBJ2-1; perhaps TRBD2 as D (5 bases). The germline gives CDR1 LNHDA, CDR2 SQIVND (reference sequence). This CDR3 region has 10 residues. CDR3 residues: CATGSNEQFF. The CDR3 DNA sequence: TGTGCTACGGGGAGCAATGAGCAGTTCTTC.

The CDR3 protein is CASSTRQGDLGNEQFF. The DNA of the CDR3 is TGTGCCAGCAGCACACGACAGGGGGACTTGGGCAATGAGCAGTTCTTC. V usage is TRBV11-3 and J usage is TRBJ2-1, with 9 bases matching TRBD1. The trim removed 5 bases at V and 6 bases at J, leaving 11 bases unmatched. This CDR3 spans 16 amino acids. Germline V gives CDR1 SGHNT, CDR2 YENEEA.

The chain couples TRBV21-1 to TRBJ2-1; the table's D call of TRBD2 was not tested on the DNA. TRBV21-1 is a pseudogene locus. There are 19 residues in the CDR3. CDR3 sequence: CASKSRIYIEGRNYNEQFF. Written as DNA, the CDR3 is TGTGCCAGCAAGAGCCGTATTTATATAGAGGGAAGGAACTACAATGAGCAGTTCTTC.

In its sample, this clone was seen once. Written as DNA, the CDR3 is TGTGCCAGCAGTTCACAGGGGGGTCATGAAAAACTGTTTTTT. Protein sequence: CASSSQGGHEKLFF. The genes are TRBV7-9 and TRBJ1-4; TRBD1 matches 8 bases. The junction had 6 bases not matched to a gene; V was cut back by 6 bases and J by 6 bases. The germline gives CDR1 SEHNR, CDR2 FQNEAQ (reference sequence). The CDR3 totals 14 residues.

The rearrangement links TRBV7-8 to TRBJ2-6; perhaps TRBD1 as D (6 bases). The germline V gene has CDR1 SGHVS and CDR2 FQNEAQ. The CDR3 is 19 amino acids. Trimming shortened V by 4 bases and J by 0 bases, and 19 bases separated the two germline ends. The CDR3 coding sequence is TGTGCCAGCAGCTCCAGGGTAGTGGACAGACCCTCTGGGGCCAACGTCCTGACTTTC. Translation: CASSSRVVDRPSGANVLTF. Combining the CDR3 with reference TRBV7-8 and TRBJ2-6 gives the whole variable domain GAGVSQSPRYKVAKRGQDVALRCDPISGHVSLFWYQQALGQGPEFLTYFQNEAQLDKSGLPSDRFFAERPEGSVSTLKIQRTQQEDSAVYLCASSSRVVDRPSGANVLTFGAGSRLTVL.

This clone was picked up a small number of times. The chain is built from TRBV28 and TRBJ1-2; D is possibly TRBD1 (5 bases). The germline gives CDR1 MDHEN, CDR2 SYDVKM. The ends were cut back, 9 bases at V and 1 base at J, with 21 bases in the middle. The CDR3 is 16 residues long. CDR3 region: CASLWAGTGGNYGYTF. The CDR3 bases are TGTGCCAGTTTGTGGGCAGGGACTGGAGGTAACTATGGCTACACCTTC.

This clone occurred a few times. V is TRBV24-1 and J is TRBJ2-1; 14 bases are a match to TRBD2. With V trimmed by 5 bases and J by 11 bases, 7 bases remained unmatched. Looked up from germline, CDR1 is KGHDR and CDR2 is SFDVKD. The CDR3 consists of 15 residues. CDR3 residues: CATSVAGTSGGQQFF. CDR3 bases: TGTGCCACCAGTGTTGCCGGGACTAGCGGGGGACAGCAGTTCTTC.

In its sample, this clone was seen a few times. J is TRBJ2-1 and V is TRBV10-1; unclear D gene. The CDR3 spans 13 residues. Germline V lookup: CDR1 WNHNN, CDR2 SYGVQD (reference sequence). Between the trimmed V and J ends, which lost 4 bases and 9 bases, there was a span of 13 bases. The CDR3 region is CASSALERGEQFF. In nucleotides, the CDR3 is TGCGCCAGCAGTGCCTTGGAGCGTGGTGAGCAGTTCTTC.

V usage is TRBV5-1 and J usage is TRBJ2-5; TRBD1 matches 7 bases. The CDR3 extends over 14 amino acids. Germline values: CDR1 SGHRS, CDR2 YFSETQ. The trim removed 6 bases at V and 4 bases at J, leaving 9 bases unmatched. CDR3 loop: CASTYLTGAETQYF. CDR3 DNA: TGCGCCAGCACCTACCTTACAGGGGCAGAGACCCAGTACTTC.

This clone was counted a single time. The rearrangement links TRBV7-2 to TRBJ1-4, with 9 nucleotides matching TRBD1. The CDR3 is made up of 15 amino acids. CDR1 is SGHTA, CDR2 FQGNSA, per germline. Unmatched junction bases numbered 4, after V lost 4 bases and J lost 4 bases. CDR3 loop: CASSSPGQGNEKLFF. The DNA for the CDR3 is TGTGCCAGCAGCTCACCGGGACAGGGTAATGAAAAACTGTTTTTT.

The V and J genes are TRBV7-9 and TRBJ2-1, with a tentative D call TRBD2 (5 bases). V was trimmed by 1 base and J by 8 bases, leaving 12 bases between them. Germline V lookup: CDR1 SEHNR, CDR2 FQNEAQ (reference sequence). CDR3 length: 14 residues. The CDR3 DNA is TGTGCCAGCAGCTTAGTCCCGGGGAGTGATGAGCAGTTCTTC. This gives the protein CASSLVPGSDEQFF.

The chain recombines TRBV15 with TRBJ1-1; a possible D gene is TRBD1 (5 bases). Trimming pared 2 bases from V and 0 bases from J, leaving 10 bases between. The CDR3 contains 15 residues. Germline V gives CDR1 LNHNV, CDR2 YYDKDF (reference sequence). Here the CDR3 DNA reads TGTGCCACCAGCAGACGTGGGGCGATGAACACTGAAGCTTTCTTT. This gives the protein CATSRRGAMNTEAFF.

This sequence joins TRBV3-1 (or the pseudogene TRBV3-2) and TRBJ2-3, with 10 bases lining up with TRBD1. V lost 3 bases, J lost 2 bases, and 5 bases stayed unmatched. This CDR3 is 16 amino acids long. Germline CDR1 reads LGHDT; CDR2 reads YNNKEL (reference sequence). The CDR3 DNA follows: TGTGCCAGCAGCCAGGGGACAGGGGATTTCACAGATACGCAGTATTTT. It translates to CASSQGTGDFTDTQYF.